The rows below give T cell receptor beta chains drawn from one sample of a study of cytomegalovirus exposure and HLA in healthy donors. Libraries were prepared by immunoSEQ multiplex PCR; TCRdb keeps only in-frame clonotypes and omits some of them. The sample lists about 150,000 clones, roughly 87% occurring once. The sample comprised PBMCs. The receptors here all came from a woman aged 18-29 years in good health and CMV-seropositive. Both conserved end residues are part of each CDR3. Each record gives: clone size, J gene, V gene, D gene, CDR3 protein, CDR3 DNA. A D gene is named only where the DNA matches it firmly. Not all rows give a size; the values are once, few, many and, for expanded clones, a class.

>once|TRBJ2-5|TRBV6-1|TRBD2
CASSERGDWETQYF
TGTGCCAGCAGTGAACGGGGGGATTGGGAGACCCAGTACTTC
>.|TRBJ1-4|TRBV18|.
CASSQGATNEKLFF
TGTGCCAGCTCACAGGGGGCAACTAATGAAAAACTGTTTTTT
>once|TRBJ2-5|TRBV5-4|.
CASSLPGVYQETQYF
TGTGCCAGCAGCCTGCCAGGGGTGTACCAAGAGACCCAGTACTTC
>.|TRBJ1-2|TRBV28|.
CASSSLGRDYGYTF
TGTGCCAGCAGTTCTCTGGGGCGCGACTATGGCTACACCTTC
>.|TRBJ2-1|TRBV9|.
CASSVDRGSQYNEQFF
TGTGCCAGCAGCGTAGATCGGGGGTCCCAATACAATGAGCAGTTCTTC
>.|TRBJ2-5|TRBV2|TRBD2
CASSDPSGGAINQETQYF
TGTGCCAGCAGTGACCCTAGCGGGGGAGCTATAAACCAAGAGACCCAGTACTTC
>.|TRBJ1-5|TRBV7-2|.
CASRFPNQPQHF
TGTGCCAGCAGGTTCCCGAATCAGCCCCAGCATTTT
>.|TRBJ1-6|TRBV19|.
CASSEGLYNSPLHF
TGTGCCAGTTCGGAGGGACTCTATAATTCACCCCTCCACTTT
>.|TRBJ1-2|TRBV5-1|.
CASSPVRGGYTF
TGCGCCAGCAGCCCGGTCAGGGGAGGCTACACCTTC
>.|TRBJ2-7|TRBV13|TRBD2
CASSSYTSSGGAGEQYF
TGTGCCAGCAGCTCCTATACCTCTAGCGGGGGGGCAGGCGAGCAGTACTTC
>.|TRBJ1-2|TRBV7-9|.
CASSEPGLLTYGYTF
TGTGCCAGCAGCGAACCAGGGCTGCTCACCTATGGCTACACCTTC
>.|TRBJ1-1|TRBV6-6|.
CASSSPRGGAFF
TGTGCCAGCAGTTCGCCTAGGGGTGGGGCTTTCTTT
>.|TRBJ1-1|TRBV28|.
CASSVTDTEAFF
TGTGCCAGCAGCGTGACAGACACTGAAGCTTTCTTT
>.|TRBJ2-7|TRBV19|.
CASSIGPSYEQYF
TGTGCCAGTAGTATTGGTCCGAGCTACGAGCAGTACTTC
>.|TRBJ2-1|TRBV4-1|.
CASSQDPNNEQFF
TGCGCCAGCAGCCAAGATCCTAACAATGAGCAGTTCTTC
>.|TRBJ2-7|TRBV13|TRBD1
CASSFGTGGLGSSYEQYF
TGTGCCAGCAGCTTCGGGACAGGGGGCCTTGGGAGCTCCTACGAGCAGTACTTC
>.|TRBJ2-2|TRBV9|TRBD2
CASSVTSGATGELFF
TGTGCCAGCAGCGTAACTAGCGGGGCCACCGGGGAGCTGTTTTTT
>.|TRBJ1-2|TRBV6-5|TRBD1
CASTHRGTNYGYTF
TGTGCCAGCACCCACAGGGGAACTAACTATGGCTACACCTTC
>once|TRBJ1-2|TRBV15|.
CATSREGVGRDGYTF
TGTGCCACCAGCAGAGAGGGAGTCGGAAGAGATGGCTACACCTTC
>.|TRBJ2-2|TRBV5-1|.
CASSLGGGDNTGELFF
TGCGCCAGCAGCTTGGGCGGCGGGGACAACACCGGGGAGCTGTTTTTT
>.|TRBJ1-5|TRBV4-1|.
CASSHGLGVHQPQHF
TGCGCCAGCAGCCATGGCCTAGGCGTTCATCAGCCCCAGCATTTT
>.|TRBJ2-5|TRBV29-1|.
CSVRLPLGETQYF
TGCAGCGTCCGTCTCCCGCTCGGGGAGACCCAGTACTTC
>few|TRBJ1-2|TRBV28|.
CASNLGGNYGYTF
TGTGCCAGCAACTTGGGGGGTAACTATGGCTACACCTTC
>.|TRBJ1-1|TRBV28|.
CASSSPENTEAFF
TGTGCCAGCAGTTCCCCAGAGAACACTGAAGCTTTCTTT
>.|TRBJ1-5|TRBV30|.
CAWSPYRVSNQPQHF
TGTGCCTGGAGTCCCTACAGGGTTAGCAATCAGCCCCAGCATTTT
>.|TRBJ2-1|TRBV7-7|.
CASSLRRGSSYNEQFF
TGTGCCAGCAGCTTAAGACGGGGGAGCTCCTACAATGAGCAGTTCTTC
>.|TRBJ2-7|TRBV11-3|.
CASSSLGGRYEQYF
TGTGCCAGCAGCTCCCTGGGGGGAAGGTACGAGCAGTACTTC
>.|TRBJ1-2|TRBV10-3|.
CAINPSELNYGYTF
TGTGCCATCAACCCTAGCGAATTAAACTATGGCTACACCTTC
>.|TRBJ2-5|TRBV11-2|.
CASSLVGEAQYF
TGTGCCAGCAGCTTAGTGGGAGAGGCCCAGTACTTC
>.|TRBJ2-3|TRBV7-9|TRBD2
CASSPGLAASTDTQYF
TGTGCCAGCAGCCCTGGACTAGCTGCTAGCACAGATACGCAGTATTTT
>.|TRBJ1-2|TRBV28|TRBD1
CASSHRGRGGYTF
TGTGCCAGCAGCCACAGGGGGCGCGGTGGCTACACCTTC
>once|TRBJ1-1|TRBV4-1|TRBD1
CASSPQRGLNTEAFF
TGCGCCAGCAGCCCCCAAAGGGGGCTGAACACTGAAGCTTTCTTT
>.|TRBJ2-5|TRBV2|TRBD2
CASSPRGGREETQYF
TGTGCCAGCAGTCCCCGGGGGGGAAGGGAAGAGACCCAGTACTTC
>once|TRBJ2-7|TRBV2|TRBD1
CASSGMGQGAYEQYF
TGTGCCAGCAGTGGAATGGGACAGGGGGCCTACGAGCAGTACTTC
>.|TRBJ1-6|TRBV5-6|TRBD1
CASSLRQGYNSPLHF
TGTGCCAGCAGCCTCCGACAGGGGTATAATTCACCCCTCCACTTT
>.|TRBJ2-3|TRBV10-1|.
CASSQGPDTQYF
TGCGCCAGCAGCCAGGGGCCAGATACGCAGTATTTT
>.|TRBJ1-1|TRBV27|.
CASSPSFRGNTEAFF
TGTGCCAGCAGTCCATCATTCAGGGGGAACACTGAAGCTTTCTTT
>.|TRBJ2-3|TRBV29-1|TRBD1
CSVGDRGDTQYF
TGCAGCGTGGGGGACAGGGGGGATACGCAGTATTTT
>once|TRBJ1-5|TRBV2|.
CASSPGYSNQPQHF
TGTGCCAGCAGCCCAGGTTATAGCAATCAGCCCCAGCATTTT
>once|TRBJ2-5|TRBV28|TRBD2
CASSPYSTSFETQYF
TGTGCCAGCAGTCCTTACTCGACTAGCTTTGAGACCCAGTACTTC
>.|TRBJ2-7|TRBV5-1|.
CASSQNYEQYF
TGCGCCAGCAGCCAGAACTACGAGCAGTACTTC
>.|TRBJ2-2|TRBV4-1|TRBD1
CASSPSGTGGTGELFF
TGCGCCAGCAGCCCGTCCGGGACAGGGGGCACCGGGGAGCTGTTTTTT
>.|TRBJ1-3|TRBV9|TRBD1
CASSLGQGALGNTIYF
TGTGCCAGCAGCCTAGGACAGGGGGCGCTTGGAAACACCATATATTTT
>.|TRBJ1-2|TRBV5-8|.
CASSLPGLGLNYGYTF
TGTGCCAGCAGCTTGCCAGGGCTCGGATTAAACTATGGCTACACCTTC
>.|TRBJ1-6|TRBV5-6|.
CASSRAAGHTYNSPLHF
TGTGCCAGCAGCAGAGCAGCGGGACATACCTATAATTCACCCCTCCACTTT